This T cell receptor (beta chain) stems from a study of cytomegalovirus exposure and HLA in healthy donors. Study at large: Approximately 180 million T cells yielded 90 million to 130 million unique TCR beta sequences, as an earlier analysis found. The study, taken as a whole, reports: The investigators catalogued 150 to 200 TCR beta chains as cytomegalovirus-associated. Reportedly, fewer N-insertions than the approximately 680-donor mean appeared in an Asian-associated ancestry cluster in a later analysis.

On this clone itself: Its matching antigen is unknown.

It was with 60 Vbeta and 13 Jbeta primers that the PCR ran. Generated by immunoSEQ multiplex PCR, the TCRdb table keeps only in-frame clones and is missing some. Of about 43,000 clones listed, 50% to 75% are singletons. There are 19 residues in the CDR3. Trimming removed 4 bases from V and 0 bases from J; junction bases left unmatched: 13. The germline gives CDR1 SGHTS, CDR2 YDEGEE. The chain couples TRBV5-8 to TRBJ2-1; 10 bases are a match to TRBD2. The receptor comes from a human donor in good health. The specimen sequenced was PBMCs. This CDR3 is CASSSRPSGGRSSYNEQFF. For the CDR3, the DNA is TGTGCCAGCAGCAGTCGGCCTAGCGGGGGCCGAAGCTCCTACAATGAGCAGTTCTTC.